The 5 T cell receptor beta chains presented below share a single source sample, sequenced in a study of cytomegalovirus exposure and HLA in healthy donors. Using immunoSEQ multiplex PCR, the repertoire was profiled, and TCRdb retains in-frame clones only, with some absent. The sample lists about 200,000 clones; about 81% were seen once. Sequenced: PBMCs. All receptors derive from a woman aged 30 to 39 in good health and CMV-seronegative.

The chain joins TRBV6-5 to TRBJ1-6; 8 bases fit TRBD1. This CDR3 is built from 16 residues. Germline trimming cut 0 bases from V and 8 bases from J; bases unmatched to any gene: 6. The germline gives CDR1 MNHEY, CDR2 SVGAGI. CDR3 sequence reads: CASSYSIPGGDSPLHF. The DNA of the CDR3 is TGTGCCAGCAGTTACTCGATTCCAGGGGGCGATTCACCCCTCCACTTT.

CDR3 nucleotides: TGTGCCAGCAGCGAGACGGACAGGCGGAACACTGAAGCTTTCTTT. It yields the protein CASSETDRRNTEAFF. This chain connects TRBV7-9 to TRBJ1-1; 7 bases match TRBD1. V was pared by 5 bases and J by 1 base, with 7 bases of the junction left unmatched. The CDR3 length is 15 residues. CDR1 is SEHNR, CDR2 FQNEAQ, per germline (reference sequence).

This sequence joins TRBV6-6 and TRBJ1-6; tentatively, D is TRBD1 (5 bases). This CDR3 is built from 14 residues. The V end lost 6 bases, the J end lost 5 bases, and 11 bases lay between the germline ends. CDR1 is MNHNY and CDR2 is SVGAGI in the germline V gene (reference sequence). In DNA form, the CDR3 reads TGTGCCAGCAGCAAGGGGAGGGATAATTCACCCCTCCACTTT. It specifies CASSKGRDNSPLHF.

The rearrangement links TRBV5-1 to TRBJ1-2; D is uncertain. V lost 3 bases to trimming and J lost 2 bases, with 5 bases between them. Germline V gene lookup returns CDR1 SGHRS and CDR2 YFSETQ. The CDR3 is 12 amino acids. Here the CDR3 reads CASSSQNYGYTF. In DNA form, the CDR3 reads TGCGCCAGCAGCTCCCAGAACTATGGCTACACCTTC.

The V gene is TRBV18, the J gene TRBJ2-1; D is perhaps TRBD2 (6 bases). There are 16 residues in the CDR3. The germline V and J ends were trimmed by 1 base and 1 base, with 11 bases remaining between them. Germline values: CDR1 KGHSH, CDR2 LQKENI. CDR3 in DNA: TGTGCCAGCTCACCACAGGTGGACTATTCCTACAATGAGCAGTTCTTC. Amino acids: CASSPQVDYSYNEQFF. The full variable domain, completed using reference TRBV18 and TRBJ2-1, is NAGVMQNPRHLVRRRGQEARLRCSPMKGHSHVYWYRQLPEEGLKFMVYLQKENIIDESGMPKERFSAEFPKEGPSILRIQQVVRGDSAAYFCASSPQVDYSYNEQFFGPGTRLTVL.